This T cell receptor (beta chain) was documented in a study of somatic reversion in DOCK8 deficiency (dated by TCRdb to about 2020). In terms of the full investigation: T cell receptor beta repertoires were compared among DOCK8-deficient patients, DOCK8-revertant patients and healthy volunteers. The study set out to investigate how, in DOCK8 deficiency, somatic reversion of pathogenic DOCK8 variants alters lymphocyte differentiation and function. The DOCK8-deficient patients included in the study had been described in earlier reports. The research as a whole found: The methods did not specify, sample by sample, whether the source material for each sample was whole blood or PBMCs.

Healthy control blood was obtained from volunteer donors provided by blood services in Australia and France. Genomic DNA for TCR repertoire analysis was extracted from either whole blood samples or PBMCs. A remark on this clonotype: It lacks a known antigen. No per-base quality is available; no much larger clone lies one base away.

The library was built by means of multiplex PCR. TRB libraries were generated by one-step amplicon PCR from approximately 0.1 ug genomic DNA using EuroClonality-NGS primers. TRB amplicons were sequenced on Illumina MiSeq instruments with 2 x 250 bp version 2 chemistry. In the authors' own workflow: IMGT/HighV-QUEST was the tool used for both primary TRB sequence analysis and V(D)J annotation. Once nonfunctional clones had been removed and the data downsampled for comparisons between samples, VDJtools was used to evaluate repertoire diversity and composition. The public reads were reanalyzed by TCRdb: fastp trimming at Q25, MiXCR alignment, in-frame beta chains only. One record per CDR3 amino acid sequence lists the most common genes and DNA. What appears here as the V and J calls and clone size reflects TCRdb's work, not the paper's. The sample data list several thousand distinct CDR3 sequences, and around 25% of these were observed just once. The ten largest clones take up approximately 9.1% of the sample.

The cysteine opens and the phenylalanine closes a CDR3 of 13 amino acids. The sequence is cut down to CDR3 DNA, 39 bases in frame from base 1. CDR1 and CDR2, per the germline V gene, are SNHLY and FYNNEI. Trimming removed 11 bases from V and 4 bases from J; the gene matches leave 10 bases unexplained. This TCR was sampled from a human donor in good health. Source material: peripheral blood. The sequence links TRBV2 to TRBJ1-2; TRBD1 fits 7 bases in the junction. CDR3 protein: CAASGGLGYGYTF. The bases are TGTGCCGCCTCAGGGGGGCTCGGCTATGGCTACACCTTC.